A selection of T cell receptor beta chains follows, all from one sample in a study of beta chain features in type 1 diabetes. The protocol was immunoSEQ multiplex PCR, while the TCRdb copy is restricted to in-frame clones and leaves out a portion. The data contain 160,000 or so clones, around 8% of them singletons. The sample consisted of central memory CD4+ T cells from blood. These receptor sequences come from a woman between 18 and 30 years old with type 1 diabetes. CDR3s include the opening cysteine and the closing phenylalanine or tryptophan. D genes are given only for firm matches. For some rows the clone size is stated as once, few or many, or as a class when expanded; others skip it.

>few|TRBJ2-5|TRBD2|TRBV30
CAWALSSGIKTQYF
TGTGCCTGGGCCCTTAGTAGCGGGATTAAGACCCAGTACTTC
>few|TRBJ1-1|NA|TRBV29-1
CSVEDPGRNTEAFF
TGCAGCGTTGAAGATCCGGGTAGGAACACTGAAGCTTTCTTT
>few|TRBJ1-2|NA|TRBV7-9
CASSLGGPAVTYGYTF
TGTGCCAGCAGCTTAGGAGGGCCTGCCGTTACTTATGGCTACACCTTC
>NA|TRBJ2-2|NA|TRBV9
CASSRTGSGELFF
TGTGCCAGCAGCCGAACAGGGTCCGGGGAGCTGTTTTTT
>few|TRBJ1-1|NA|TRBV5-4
CASSLTGVNTEAFF
TGTGCCAGCAGCTTGACGGGTGTAAACACTGAAGCTTTCTTT
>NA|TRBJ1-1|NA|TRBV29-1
CSGTGPPNTEAFF
TGCAGCGGTACAGGGCCACCGAACACTGAAGCTTTCTTT
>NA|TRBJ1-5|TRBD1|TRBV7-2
CASSGTGDQPQHF
TGTGCCAGCAGTGGGACAGGGGATCAGCCCCAGCATTTT
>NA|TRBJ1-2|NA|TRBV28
CASSRGTKDGYTF
TGTGCCAGCAGTCGCGGGACCAAGGACGGCTACACCTTC
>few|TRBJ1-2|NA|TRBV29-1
CSVDYGFYGYTF
TGCAGCGTTGACTACGGGTTTTATGGCTACACCTTC
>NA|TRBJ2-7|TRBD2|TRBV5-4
CASSQKLASYEQYF
TGTGCCAGCAGCCAAAAACTAGCGTCCTACGAGCAGTACTTC
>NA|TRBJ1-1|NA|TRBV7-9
CASSLGGGSGAFF
TGTGCCAGCAGCTTAGGGGGGGGCTCGGGAGCTTTCTTT